This T cell receptor (beta chain) was profiled in a study of identical twins. The ends lost 2 bases at V and 8 bases at J; junction bases unmatched: 3. CDR3 length: 13 amino acids. Germline V lookup: CDR1 SGHDN, CDR2 FVKESK. Template switching created a universal primer site, and the cDNA included unique molecular identifiers. TCRdb processed the 5' RACE reads anew with MiXCR; each CDR3 protein has one entry. Here the sample spans 700,000 or so distinct CDR3 sequences, 21% being singletons. This same sample was also part of a study on T cells expressing NK-cell markers. That work adds: The TCR beta repertoires were obtained from sorted CD3+CD56+NKG2C+, CD3+CD56+NKG2C- and CD3+CD56-NKG2C+ T cells.

This clonotype originated in a woman aged 18-35 years in good health. The chain employs TRBV14 and TRBJ1-1; 9 nucleotides agree with TRBD1. Sequencing was performed on PBMCs. The DNA for the CDR3 is TGTGCCAGCAGCCAATACAGGGGGCGCGAAGCTTTCTTT. Amino acids: CASSQYRGREAFF. The full variable domain, completed using reference TRBV14 and TRBJ1-1, is EAGVTQFPSHSVIEKGQTVTLRCDPISGHDNLYWYRRVMGKEIKFLLHFVKESKQDESGMPNNRFLAERTGGTYSTLKVQPAELEDSGVYFCASSQYRGREAFFGQGTRLTVV.